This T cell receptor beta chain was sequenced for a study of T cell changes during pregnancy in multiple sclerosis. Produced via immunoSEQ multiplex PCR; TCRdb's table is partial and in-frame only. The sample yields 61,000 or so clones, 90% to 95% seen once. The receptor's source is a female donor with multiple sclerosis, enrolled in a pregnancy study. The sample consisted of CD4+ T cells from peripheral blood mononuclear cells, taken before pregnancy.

For the CDR3, the DNA is TGTGCCAGCAGCTTCAGTCGAGGAAGGATCGGCACCGGGGAGCTGTTTTTT. Translating gives CASSFSRGRIGTGELFF. The rearrangement links TRBV5-6 to TRBJ2-2; D ambiguous. With 2 bases removed from V and 4 bases from J, the gap between germline ends came to 18 bases. Germline V gives CDR1 SGHDT, CDR2 YYEEEE. The CDR3 consists of 17 residues.